Listed below are T cell receptor beta chains from one sample, sequenced in a study of T cells in Graves' hyperthyroidism and ophthalmopathy. TCRdb fed the multiplex PCR reads into MiXCR, producing one record per CDR3 protein. The table has hundreds of thousands of distinct CDR3 sequences, around a fifth seen once. Source material: blood. The receptors were sampled from a woman aged 70-85 years with Graves' ophthalmopathy. CDR3s include the opening cysteine and the closing phenylalanine or tryptophan. A D gene is named only where the DNA matches it firmly. Size tells how often a clone was seen (once, few, many) or the class of an expanded clone, and some rows leave it out.

CDR3: CTSSFGTSGSVEQFF; DNA: TGTACCAGCAGCTTCGGGACTAGCGGGAGCGTTGAGCAGTTCTTC; D: TRBD2; size: .; V: TRBV7-2; J: TRBJ2-1
CDR3: CASSVGRGELFF; DNA: TGTGCCAGCAGCGTAGGCCGCGGGGAGCTGTTTTTT; D: .; size: .; V: TRBV9; J: TRBJ2-2
CDR3: CASSISSGRGQETQYF; DNA: TGTGCCAGCAGCATCTCTAGCGGGAGGGGCCAAGAGACCCAGTACTTC; D: TRBD2; size: .; V: TRBV7-2; J: TRBJ2-5
CDR3: CSASLARGSDTQYF; DNA: TGCAGTGCTAGTTTGGCCAGGGGATCAGATACGCAGTATTTT; D: .; size: .; V: TRBV20-1; J: TRBJ2-3
CDR3: CASSSRERGINTEAFF; DNA: TGTGCCAGCAGCTCCCGGGAGCGGGGAATTAACACTGAAGCTTTCTTT; D: .; size: .; V: TRBV5-1; J: TRBJ1-1
CDR3: CASRWTGGRKLFF; DNA: TGTGCCAGCAGATGGACAGGGGGCCGAAAACTGTTTTTT; D: TRBD1; size: many; V: TRBV2; J: TRBJ1-4
CDR3: CSAKAGGAGLGHNEQFF; DNA: TGCAGTGCTAAGGCAGGGGGCGCGGGACTAGGCCACAATGAGCAGTTCTTC; D: .; size: few; V: TRBV20-1; J: TRBJ2-1
CDR3: CSAGQGRSPLHF; DNA: TGCAGTGCCGGACAGGGGAGGTCACCCCTCCACTTT; D: TRBD1; size: few; V: TRBV20-1; J: TRBJ1-6
CDR3: CSAPGRTNTGELFF; DNA: TGCAGTGCCCCGGGACGGACGAACACCGGGGAGCTGTTTTTT; D: .; size: .; V: TRBV20-1; J: TRBJ2-2
CDR3: CASSTGDEQYF; DNA: TGTGCCAGTAGTACAGGGGACGAGCAGTACTTC; D: .; size: .; V: TRBV19; J: TRBJ2-7
CDR3: CASSLGAGGNEQYF; DNA: TGTGCCAGCTCCCTAGGGGCGGGAGGGAACGAGCAGTACTTC; D: TRBD2; size: .; V: TRBV27; J: TRBJ2-7
CDR3: CASSQVELAVTDTQYF; DNA: TGTGCCAGCAGCCAAGTCGAACTAGCGGTAACAGATACGCAGTATTTT; D: TRBD2; size: .; V: TRBV3-1; J: TRBJ2-3
CDR3: CSAPTSGGAKNIQYF; DNA: TGCAGTGCTCCTACTAGCGGGGGAGCCAAAAACATTCAGTACTTC; D: TRBD2; size: many; V: TRBV20-1; J: TRBJ2-4
CDR3: CASSHRTSGSLIYNEQFF; DNA: TGTGCCAGCAGCCACCGGACTAGCGGGAGTTTAATCTACAATGAGCAGTTCTTC; D: TRBD2; size: .; V: TRBV14; J: TRBJ2-1
CDR3: CATSDSSGTGSNNEQFF; DNA: TGTGCCACCAGTGATTCATCCGGGACTGGATCAAACAATGAGCAGTTCTTC; D: .; size: few; V: TRBV24-1; J: TRBJ2-1
CDR3: CASSLAVNTEAFF; DNA: TGCGCCAGCAGCTTGGCAGTGAACACTGAAGCTTTCTTT; D: .; size: many; V: TRBV5-1; J: TRBJ1-1
CDR3: CSAPWERDYNEQFF; DNA: TGCAGTGCTCCATGGGAGCGCGATTACAATGAGCAGTTCTTC; D: .; size: .; V: TRBV20-1; J: TRBJ2-1